This T cell receptor (beta chain) was sequenced in a study of blood T cell repertoires in COVID-19. Study information: In each case, the material was cDNA or gDNA derived from T cells, B-cell-depleted T cells, or PBMCs.

The V gene end was trimmed by 5 bases and the J gene end by 4 bases; junction bases not matched to a gene: 8. The CDR3 has 15 residues. Germline CDR1 reads MNHEY; CDR2 reads SVGAGI. In the source study's methods: Nucleated cell number was recorded as an estimate derived from reference gene primer amplification. Profiling relied on immunoSEQ multiplex PCR, and the TCRdb table lists in-frame clones only, not all of them. V and J calls and clone size are those listed in that table; D and trimming were worked out from the DNA. This sample has around 180,000 clones, with around 85% found just once. The sequence came from a man aged 65 to 79 with active or convalescent COVID-19. The chain has TRBV6-5 and TRBJ1-5, with 7 bases fitting TRBD1. Sequenced material: peripheral blood. The CDR3 is CASSPRDSRNQPQHF. The CDR3, as DNA: TGTGCCAGCAGTCCTCGGGACAGCAGAAATCAGCCCCAGCATTTT.